This is a list of T cell receptor beta chains from one sample in a study of CD8+CD57+ T cells in acquired aplastic anemia. TCRdb used MiXCR to reprocess the reads, holding one entry per CDR3 protein. Of under 250,000 distinct CDR3 sequences in the sample, 30% to 40% were seen once. The sequenced material came from sorted CD4+, CD8+, or CD8+CD57+ T cells (not recorded which) from PBMCs. The receptors here all came from a human donor in good health, serving as a control. Both conserved end residues are part of each CDR3. A D gene is named only where the DNA matches it firmly. The listing skips clone size in some rows; elsewhere it reads once, few, many or a size class.

size: many
V: TRBV29-1
D: TRBD2
J: TRBJ2-7
CDR3: CSVESAGGKEQYF
DNA: TGCAGCGTTGAATCCGCGGGGGGGAAGGAGCAGTACTTC

size: many
V: TRBV2
D: NA
J: TRBJ2-7
CDR3: CATHPVVGDYEQYF
DNA: TGTGCCACCCATCCGGTGGTAGGGGACTACGAGCAGTACTTC

size: many
V: TRBV7-3
D: TRBD2
J: TRBJ2-1
CDR3: CASSLSRTSGHNEQFF
DNA: TGTGCCAGCAGCTTAAGCCGGACTAGCGGCCACAATGAGCAGTTCTTC

size: many
V: TRBV19
D: NA
J: TRBJ2-2
CDR3: CASTYQGLGTGELFF
DNA: TGTGCCAGTACTTATCAGGGATTGGGTACCGGGGAGCTGTTTTTT

size: many
V: TRBV4-2
D: NA
J: TRBJ2-1
CDR3: CASSQDRNEQFF
DNA: TGTGCCAGCAGTCAGGACCGCAATGAGCAGTTCTTC

size: NA
V: TRBV5-5
D: NA
J: TRBJ1-1
CDR3: CASSFSVRGDTEAFF
DNA: TGTGCCAGCAGCTTCAGTGTGAGGGGGGACACTGAAGCTTTCTTT

size: many
V: TRBV20-1
D: TRBD2
J: TRBJ2-7
CDR3: CSAKTSGVGEQYF
DNA: TGCAGTGCTAAGACTAGCGGGGTCGGCGAGCAGTACTTC

size: few
V: TRBV11-2
D: NA
J: TRBJ2-1
CDR3: CASSLVRRNEQSF
DNA: TGTGCCAGCAGCTTAGTGAGACGGAATGAGCAGTCCTTC

size: NA
V: TRBV25-1
D: TRBD1
J: TRBJ2-1
CDR3: CASSVGQGKGEQFF
DNA: TGTGCCAGCAGTGTGGGACAGGGGAAGGGCGAGCAGTTCTTC

size: once
V: TRBV2
D: NA
J: TRBJ2-7
CDR3: CASSQGLAGDEQYF
DNA: TGCGCCAGCAGCCAAGGTTTGGCCGGGGACGAGCAGTACTTC

size: many
V: TRBV5-8
D: NA
J: TRBJ2-7
CDR3: CASSLDSLYEQYF
DNA: TGTGCCAGCAGCTTGGACAGTCTCTACGAGCAGTACTTC

size: few
V: TRBV6-1
D: NA
J: TRBJ1-5
CDR3: CASSDSPQPQHF
DNA: TGTGCCAGCAGTGACAGCCCTCAGCCCCAGCATTTT

size: few
V: TRBV25-1
D: TRBD1
J: TRBJ1-2
CDR3: CASSLPGQGAFGYTF
DNA: TGTGCCAGCAGTTTACCGGGACAGGGGGCGTTTGGCTACACCTTC

size: medium-sized
V: TRBV19
D: NA
J: TRBJ2-7
CDR3: CASSFRDTASYEQYF
DNA: TGTGCCAGTAGTTTCCGGGACACGGCCTCCTACGAGCAGTACTTC

size: many
V: TRBV7-9
D: NA
J: TRBJ1-3
CDR3: CASSWTEGNTIYF
DNA: TGTGCCAGCAGCTGGACAGAAGGAAACACCATATATTTT

size: many
V: TRBV24-1
D: NA
J: TRBJ1-2
CDR3: CATSETGKDYGYTF
DNA: TGTGCCACCAGTGAGACAGGAAAAGACTATGGCTACACCTTC

size: NA
V: TRBV20-1
D: NA
J: TRBJ1-1
CDR3: CSARKGGGTEAFF
DNA: TGCAGTGCACGAAAGGGAGGGGGCACTGAAGCTTTCTTT

size: few
V: TRBV12-3/TRBV12-4
D: TRBD2
J: TRBJ2-2
CDR3: CAISIGKREAGELFF
DNA: TGTGCCATCAGTATCGGCAAGCGGGAGGCCGGGGAGCTGTTTTTT

size: NA
V: TRBV24-1
D: TRBD2
J: TRBJ2-5
CDR3: CATSDGLAGGKETQYF
DNA: TGTGCCACCAGTGACGGTCTAGCGGGGGGAAAAGAGACCCAGTACTTC

size: NA
V: TRBV5-4
D: NA
J: TRBJ1-6
CDR3: CASSLGTPRSGFSSYNSPLHF
DNA: TGTGCCAGCAGCTTGGGGACTCCGCGCTCAGGATTTAGCTCCTATAATTCACCCCTCCACTTT

size: once
V: TRBV10-1
D: TRBD1
J: TRBJ2-1
CDR3: CAIAGTGYTNEQFF
DNA: TGTGCCATCGCCGGGACAGGGTATACCAATGAGCAGTTCTTC

size: many
V: TRBV7-2
D: TRBD2
J: TRBJ2-3
CDR3: CASSLAGGSTDTQYF
DNA: TGTGCCAGCAGCTTGGCGGGGGGGAGCACAGATACGCAGTATTTT

size: many
V: TRBV2
D: NA
J: TRBJ2-1
CDR3: CASSVLRETQFF
DNA: TGTGCCAGCAGTGTTCTCAGAGAGACCCAGTTCTTC

size: many
V: TRBV7-9
D: NA
J: TRBJ1-2
CDR3: CASSPQEFYGYTF
DNA: TGTGCCAGCAGCCCCCAGGAATTTTATGGCTACACCTTC

size: few
V: TRBV7-3
D: NA
J: TRBJ2-7
CDR3: CARPKYEQYF
DNA: TGTGCCAGACCTAAATACGAGCAGTACTTC

size: NA
V: TRBV19
D: TRBD1
J: TRBJ2-7
CDR3: CASSIDRGRYEQYF
DNA: TGTGCCAGTAGTATCGACAGGGGAAGGTACGAGCAGTACTTC

size: NA
V: TRBV2
D: NA
J: TRBJ2-5
CDR3: CAGGGETQETQYF
DNA: TGTGCCGGGGGGGGCGAGACTCAAGAGACTCAGTACTTC

size: few
V: TRBV6-2/TRBV6-3
D: NA
J: TRBJ2-3
CDR3: CASSYPPSRGGADTQYF
DNA: TGTGCCAGCAGTTACCCCCCGTCAAGGGGTGGTGCAGATACGCAGTATTTT

size: NA
V: TRBV7-2
D: NA
J: TRBJ2-1
CDR3: CASSSRGAILYNEQFF
DNA: TGTGCCAGCAGCTCAAGAGGGGCCATACTCTACAATGAGCAGTTCTTC

size: many
V: TRBV20-1
D: NA
J: TRBJ2-1
CDR3: CSARDDEGSLLEQFF
DNA: TGCAGTGCTAGAGATGATGAGGGCTCCCTTCTCGAGCAGTTCTTC

size: many
V: TRBV9
D: TRBD2
J: TRBJ2-2
CDR3: CASSVGLAGAVNTGELFF
DNA: TGTGCCAGCAGCGTGGGACTAGCGGGGGCCGTGAACACCGGGGAGCTGTTTTTT

size: NA
V: TRBV15
D: TRBD2
J: TRBJ2-5
CDR3: CATIDQPGGQETQYF
DNA: TGTGCCACCATTGATCAGCCGGGGGGCCAAGAGACCCAGTACTTC

size: NA
V: TRBV7-7
D: TRBD1
J: TRBJ2-1
CDR3: CASSFQSGQSSYNEQFF
DNA: TGTGCTAGCAGCTTTCAATCGGGACAGAGCTCCTACAATGAGCAGTTCTTC

size: NA
V: TRBV7-9
D: NA
J: TRBJ1-2
CDR3: CASSFGRRPNGYTF
DNA: TGTGCCAGCAGCTTCGGACGGCGCCCTAATGGCTACACCTTC

size: NA
V: TRBV24-1
D: NA
J: TRBJ1-2
CDR3: CATGDPGEGQDGYTF
DNA: TGTGCCACCGGTGACCCGGGTGAGGGACAAGATGGCTACACCTTC

size: many
V: TRBV28
D: NA
J: TRBJ2-7
CDR3: CASSLWSEGEQYF
DNA: TGTGCCAGCAGTTTATGGAGCGAGGGCGAGCAGTACTTC

size: NA
V: TRBV2
D: TRBD2
J: TRBJ2-3
CDR3: CASSLSGSVTDTQYF
DNA: TGTGCCAGCAGCCTTAGCGGGAGCGTCACAGATACGCAGTATTTT

size: NA
V: TRBV5-1
D: NA
J: TRBJ1-4
CDR3: CASSLAGSGEKLFF
DNA: TGCGCCAGCAGCTTGGCGGGATCCGGTGAAAAACTGTTTTTT

size: few
V: TRBV4-1
D: NA
J: TRBJ2-1
CDR3: CASSHGRDGYNEQFF
DNA: TGCGCCAGCAGCCATGGTAGGGACGGCTACAATGAGCAGTTCTTC

size: many
V: TRBV7-8
D: NA
J: TRBJ1-5
CDR3: CASSSPLGGLGQPQHF
DNA: TGTGCCAGCAGCTCACCCTTGGGGGGGCTTGGTCAGCCCCAGCATTTT

size: medium-sized
V: TRBV15
D: NA
J: TRBJ2-5
CDR3: CATSRALLETQYF
DNA: TGTGCCACCAGCAGAGCCCTACTAGAGACCCAGTACTTC

size: NA
V: TRBV11-2
D: TRBD2
J: TRBJ2-3
CDR3: CASSSNTASGGLLSAQYF
DNA: TGTGCCAGCAGCTCCAATACCGCTAGCGGGGGGCTCTTGAGTGCGCAGTATTTT

size: many
V: TRBV9
D: NA
J: TRBJ2-7
CDR3: CASSVDEGAYEQYF
DNA: TGTGCCAGCAGCGTAGACGAGGGAGCCTACGAGCAGTACTTC